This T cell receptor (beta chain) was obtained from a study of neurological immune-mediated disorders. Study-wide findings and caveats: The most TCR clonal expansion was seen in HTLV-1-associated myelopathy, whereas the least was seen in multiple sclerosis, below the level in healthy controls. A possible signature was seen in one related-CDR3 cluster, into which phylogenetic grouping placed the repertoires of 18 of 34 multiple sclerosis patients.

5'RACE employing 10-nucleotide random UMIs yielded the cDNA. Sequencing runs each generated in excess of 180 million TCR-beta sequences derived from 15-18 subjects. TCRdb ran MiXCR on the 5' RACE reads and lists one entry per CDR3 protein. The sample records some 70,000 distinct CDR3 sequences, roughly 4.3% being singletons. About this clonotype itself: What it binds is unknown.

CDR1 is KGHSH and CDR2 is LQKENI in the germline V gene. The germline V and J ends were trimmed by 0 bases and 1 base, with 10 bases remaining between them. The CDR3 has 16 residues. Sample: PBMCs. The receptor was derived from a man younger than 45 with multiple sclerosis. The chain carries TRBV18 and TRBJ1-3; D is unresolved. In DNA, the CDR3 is TGTGCCAGCTCACCACCGGGTATGAGTTCTGGAAACACCATATATTTT. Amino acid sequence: CASSPPGMSSGNTIYF.